This record covers a single T cell receptor beta chain. A far larger clone is only one base removed, so a read error is likely. This specimen belongs to a study of shared clonotypes between healthy human individuals. Germline V lookup: CDR1 MRHNA, CDR2 SNTAGT. The CDR3 length is 15 residues. As processed by the authors: Filtering of immunoSEQ junctional sequences could not match full-length read filtering. Assay: immunoSEQ multiplex PCR; the TCRdb copy retains only in-frame clones and omits some. That table gives V, J and clone size, and the DNA gave D and trimming. The sample lists about half a million clones; approximately 77% were seen once.

This receptor was obtained from a woman aged 40 to 50 in good health. Some clones in this sample may be carry-over from other donors' samples. The sequencing sample was made of PBMCs. V and J are TRBV6-4 and TRBJ2-1; possible D gene TRBD2, 6 bases. In nucleotides, the CDR3 is TGTGCCTGCAGTGACTCAGCGGGCTCCTACAATGAGCAGTTCTTC. It specifies CACSDSAGSYNEQFF.